The 21 T cell receptor beta chains presented below share a single source sample, sequenced in a study of radiotherapy plus CTLA-4 blockade in lung cancer (dated by TCRdb to the late 2010s). Library preparation used the immunoSEQ multiplex PCR assay. In its TCRdb copy, this immuneACCESS table keeps in-frame sequences only and misses some clones. Where compared with another copy, unresolved V genes explain less than half of these, and the others have no known cause. This sample has 80,000 or so clones in its table, and 60% to 85% of those were observed once. Less than 4% of the sample goes to the ten largest clones. Sequenced here: peripheral blood, sampled from a patient treated with radiotherapy plus ipilimumab. The source of these receptors is a human donor with non-small cell lung cancer who had a partial response to radiotherapy plus ipilimumab. Some clones in this sample may be carry-over from other donors' samples.

In this sample, this clone turned up once. The chain carries TRBV10-1 and TRBJ2-6, with D possibly matching TRBD1 (6 bases). The germline V gene encodes CDR1 WNHNN and CDR2 SYGVQD (reference sequence). The length of the CDR3 is 16 residues. V was clipped by 6 bases and J by 0 bases, with 12 bases between them. CDR3 coding DNA: TGCGCCAGCAGCTTACCGGACAGCTCTGGGGCCAACGTCCTGACTTTC. Translation: CASSLPDSSGANVLTF.

This chain uses TRBV6-4 with TRBJ2-3; D perhaps matches TRBD2 (7 bases). The V end was cut by 6 bases, the J end by 3 bases, with 16 bases between. Germline loops: CDR1 MRHNA, CDR2 SNTAGT. This CDR3 contains 15 residues. The CDR3 protein is CASRRGTMGTDTQYF. CDR3 bases: TGTGCCAGCAGGAGGGGGACTATGGGAACAGATACGCAGTATTTT.

The J gene is TRBJ1-2, the V gene TRBV2; 11 positions match TRBD1. The trim removed 3 bases at V and 2 bases at J, leaving 2 bases unmatched. Germline-derived CDR1 and CDR2 are SNHLY and FYNNEI. This CDR3 contains 15 residues. CDR3 DNA sequence: TGTGCCAGCAGTGATAGGACAGGGGGCAACTATGGCTACACCTTC. Translation: CASSDRTGGNYGYTF. Filled out from reference TRBV2 and TRBJ1-2, the complete variable domain reads EPEVTQTPSHQVTQMGQEVILRCVPISNHLYFYWYRQILGQKVEFLVSFYNNEISEKSEIFDDQFSVERPDGSNFTLKIRSTKLEDSAMYFCASSDRTGGNYGYTFGSGTRLTVV.

The V call is TRBV13, the J call TRBJ2-7; D perhaps matches TRBD2 (5 bases). V was clipped by 5 bases and J by 0 bases, with 23 bases between them. The CDR3 length is 18 residues. Germline lookup yields CDR1 PRHDT and CDR2 FYEKMQ (reference sequence). In DNA form, the CDR3 reads TGTGCCAGCAGCACAGCCTTTGAGACTACCTTCCGCTCCTACGAGCAGTACTTC. This translates into CASSTAFETTFRSYEQYF.

This clone is a singleton in its sample. The V gene is TRBV19, the J gene TRBJ1-4, with a tentative D call TRBD1 (5 bases). The germline V gene encodes CDR1 LNHDA and CDR2 SQIVND (reference sequence). This CDR3 is 17 amino acids long. The V end was cut by 5 bases, the J end by 8 bases, with 24 bases between. CDR3 sequence: CASSPLILRTGDEKLFF. CDR3 sequence (DNA): TGTGCCAGTAGTCCCTTGATTCTCCGGACGGGGGACGAAAAACTGTTTTTT.

This clone has only a few counts. This chain connects TRBV7-3 to TRBJ2-1; D remains ambiguous. Germline CDR1 and CDR2: SGHTA and FQGTGA. The CDR3 has 14 amino acids. The V and J ends lost 2 bases and 5 bases respectively, with 10 bases between them. This CDR3 is CASSLGRNNNEQFF. In nucleotides, the CDR3 is TGTGCCAGCAGCTTAGGCAGGAACAACAATGAGCAGTTCTTC.

The chain is built from TRBV18 and TRBJ2-7; 7 bases align to TRBD1. The CDR3 totals 12 residues. The junction had 2 bases not matched to a gene; V was cut back by 6 bases and J by 3 bases. CDR1 is KGHSH and CDR2 is LQKENI in the germline V gene. The CDR3 nucleotides are TGTGCCAGCTCCCGGGACAGCTACGAGCAGTACTTC. Protein sequence: CASSRDSYEQYF. The complete variable domain, with remaining parts taken from reference TRBV18 and TRBJ2-7, reads NAGVMQNPRHLVRRRGQEARLRCSPMKGHSHVYWYRQLPEEGLKFMVYLQKENIIDESGMPKERFSAEFPKEGPSILRIQQVVRGDSAAYFCASSRDSYEQYFGPGTRLTVT.

The rearrangement uses TRBV5-4 and TRBJ2-7; 7 bases are a match to TRBD2. From germline, CDR1 is SGHNT and CDR2 YYREEE (reference sequence). This CDR3 has 15 residues. With V trimmed by 1 base and J by 1 base, 5 bases remained unmatched. The CDR3 region is CASSLRGSGSYEQYF. The CDR3 DNA reads TGTGCCAGCAGCTTGAGGGGTAGCGGGTCCTACGAGCAGTACTTC.

The V gene is TRBV10-1, the J gene TRBJ1-4, with D possibly matching TRBD1 (5 bases). Germline V gives CDR1 WNHNN, CDR2 SYGVQD (reference sequence). The CDR3 sequence is 19 residues long. V was shortened by 10 bases and J by 0 bases, with 27 bases between the two germline ends. This chain's CDR3 is CATTLEQETLPATNEKLFF. The CDR3, as DNA: TGCGCCACCACCCTCGAACAGGAAACCTTACCAGCAACTAATGAAAAACTGTTTTTT.

The chain employs TRBV19 and TRBJ1-5, with D possibly matching TRBD1 (6 bases). Trimming stripped 4 bases from V and 0 bases from J, with 13 bases between. There are 16 residues in the CDR3. Germline CDR1 is LNHDA and CDR2 is SQIVND (reference sequence). CDR3 sequence: CASSKGTPYSNQPQHF. CDR3 coding DNA: TGTGCCAGTAGTAAGGGGACACCTTATAGCAATCAGCCCCAGCATTTT.

In this sample, this clone turned up once. The chain has TRBV28 and TRBJ2-5; no firm D call. CDR1 is MDHEN, CDR2 SYDVKM, per germline. Trimming shortened V by 3 bases and J by 2 bases, and 10 bases separated the two germline ends. The CDR3 runs 14 residues. The CDR3 loop is CASSLFAIQETQYF. The CDR3 bases are TGTGCCAGCAGTTTGTTTGCGATACAAGAGACCCAGTACTTC.

The rearrangement uses TRBV18 and TRBJ1-2, with TRBD1 matching over 8 bases. Germline CDR1 is KGHSH and CDR2 is LQKENI. V dropped 5 bases and J dropped 4; count of bases not matched to a gene: 9. The CDR3 sequence is 15 residues long. The DNA for the CDR3 is TGTGCCAGCTCAGCAGGACAGGGTTCGGTCTATGGCTACACCTTC. It yields the protein CASSAGQGSVYGYTF.

The rearrangement uses TRBV7-9 and TRBJ1-6; 7 bases fit TRBD1. In germline, CDR1 is SEHNR, CDR2 FQNEAQ (reference sequence). The trim removed 6 bases at V and 8 bases at J, leaving 7 bases unmatched. This CDR3 contains 14 residues. This CDR3 reads CASRLTGSDSPLHF. The CDR3 DNA reads TGTGCCAGCAGACTGACAGGGTCTGATTCACCCCTCCACTTT. The full variable domain, in which reference TRBV7-9 and TRBJ1-6 provide the parts outside the CDR3, is DTGVSQNPRHKITKRGQNVTFRCDPISEHNRLYWYRQTLGQGPEFLTYFQNEAQLEKSRLLSDRFSAERPKGSFSTLEIQRTEQGDSAMYLCASRLTGSDSPLHFGNGTRLTVT.

This clone was seen a few times. This sequence joins TRBV5-5 and TRBJ2-1; 7 bases match TRBD1. The CDR3 extends over 17 amino acids. Germline V gene sequence: CDR1 SGHKS, CDR2 YYEKEE (reference sequence). The V gene end was trimmed by 6 bases and the J gene end by 1 base; junction bases not matched to a gene: 13. The chain's CDR3 is CASNQNPGTESYNEQFF. Here the CDR3 DNA reads TGTGCCAGCAACCAAAACCCCGGGACAGAGTCCTACAATGAGCAGTTCTTC.

The rearrangement joins TRBV5-5 to TRBJ2-1; D possibly corresponds to TRBD2 (7 bases). CDR1 is SGHKS, CDR2 YYEKEE, per germline (reference sequence). V gave up 4 bases and J gave up 2 bases, with 16 bases separating them. CDR3 length equals 16 residues. The CDR3 nucleotides read TGTGCCAGCAGCACACTTCGGGGGGCCCCCTACAATGAGCAGTTCTTC. Protein product: CASSTLRGAPYNEQFF. Filled out from reference TRBV5-5 and TRBJ2-1, the complete variable domain reads DAGVTQSPTHLIKTRGQQVTLRCSPISGHKSVSWYQQVLGQGPQFIFQYYEKEERGRGNFPDRFSARQFPNYSSELNVNALLLGDSALYLCASSTLRGAPYNEQFFGPGTRLTVL.

J is TRBJ2-5 and V is TRBV27; 8 bases map to TRBD1. TRBJ2-7 matches the DNA end more closely, so the J call is doubtful. The CDR3 covers 14 residues. Germline V CDR1 and CDR2: MNHEY, SMNVEV (reference sequence). The CDR3 protein is CASSSRTGIHEQYF. The CDR3 DNA follows: TGTGCCAGCAGTTCCAGGACAGGGATCCACGAGCAGTACTTC.

This chain connects TRBV18 to TRBJ1-1, with 7 bases matching TRBD1. The CDR3 has 13 residues. Germline lookup yields CDR1 KGHSH and CDR2 LQKENI. With V trimmed by 3 bases and J by 7 bases, 5 bases remained unmatched. CDR3 bases: TGTGCCAGCTCACCCTCTCAGGGGGTTGAAGCTTTCTTT. Protein: CASSPSQGVEAFF.

The chain carries TRBV18 and TRBJ1-4, with 8 bases fitting TRBD1. With 2 bases clipped from V and 4 bases from J, the junction kept 6 bases outside the gene matches. Germline CDR1 and CDR2: KGHSH and LQKENI. The CDR3 extends over 16 amino acids. The CDR3 is CASSPVDRVYNEKLFF. The CDR3 nucleotides are TGTGCCAGCTCACCAGTGGACAGGGTATATAATGAAAAACTGTTTTTT.

This chain joins TRBV29-1 and TRBJ1-2; no firm D call. The CDR3 length is 13 residues. CDR1 is SQVTM and CDR2 is ANQGSEA in the germline V gene. V lost 6 bases, J lost 6 bases, and 17 bases lay in between. CDR3 loop: CSVLAPNRDGYTF. DNA for the CDR3: TGCAGCGTCTTGGCCCCCAACCGTGATGGCTACACCTTC.

The genes are TRBV7-9 and TRBJ1-1; possibly TRBD1 for D (6 bases). Deletions cut 7 bases from V and 8 bases from J, with 17 bases between. This CDR3 has 13 amino acids. Germline V CDR1 and CDR2: SEHNR, FQNEAQ (reference sequence). The CDR3 loop reads CASNPYQGLEAFF. CDR3 coding DNA: TGTGCCAGCAACCCTTACCAGGGGCTGGAAGCTTTCTTT.

This clone was observed a few times. This chain links TRBV7-9 with TRBJ1-4; the match to TRBD1 covers 9 bases. CDR1 and CDR2 (germline): SEHNR, FQNEAQ (reference sequence). CDR3 length: 15 residues. The V segment lost 1 base and the J segment 8 bases; nucleotides outside the gene matches: 5. The CDR3 DNA is TGTGCCAGCAGCTTAGAGGGACAGGGAAGCGAAAAACTGTTTTTT. Translated, it gives CASSLEGQGSEKLFF.